Shown below are 7 T cell receptor beta chains from a single sample sequenced in a study of T cell changes during pregnancy in multiple sclerosis. Only in-frame clones appear in the TCRdb table, and some are missing; sequencing was by immunoSEQ multiplex PCR. This sample carries under 75,000 clones, about 93% of them seen once, and the ten largest clones take roughly 1.5%. This specimen consisted of peripheral blood, obtained in the third trimester of pregnancy. These receptors were taken from a female donor in good health, enrolled as a control in a pregnancy study.

This sequence joins TRBV6-1 and TRBJ2-7; 9 nucleotides match TRBD2. The CDR3 runs 14 residues. Germline V gene data show CDR1 as MNHNS and CDR2 as SASEGT. Germline trimming cut 2 bases from V and 4 bases from J; bases unmatched to any gene: 3. CDR3 region: CASSELAGWYEQYF. The CDR3 DNA is TGTGCCAGCAGTGAACTAGCGGGGTGGTACGAGCAGTACTTC.

The chain carries TRBV6-5 and TRBJ1-1, with TRBD1 identical over 7 bases. The V and J ends lost 7 bases and 4 bases, in that order; junction bases with no gene match: 9. Germline loops: CDR1 MNHEY, CDR2 SVGAGI. The CDR3 covers 14 residues. CDR3 bases: TGTGCCAGCACCGTACCACAGGGGACCACTGAAGCTTTCTTT. Its translation is CASTVPQGTTEAFF.

The chain uses TRBV14 and TRBJ1-2, with 11 bases aligning to TRBD1. The germline V gene has CDR1 SGHDN and CDR2 FVKESK. The V gene end was trimmed by 4 bases and the J gene end by 1 base; junction bases not matched to a gene: 2. The CDR3 has 15 residues. Here the CDR3 reads CASSPGTGGNYGYTF. CDR3 nucleotides: TGTGCCAGCAGCCCCGGGACAGGGGGTAACTATGGCTACACCTTC. Together with reference TRBV14 and TRBJ1-2, the CDR3 gives the full variable domain: EAGVTQFPSHSVIEKGQTVTLRCDPISGHDNLYWYRRVMGKEIKFLLHFVKESKQDESGMPNNRFLAERTGGTYSTLKVQPAELEDSGVYFCASSPGTGGNYGYTFGSGTRLTVV.

The chain couples TRBV28 to TRBJ1-1; D uncertain. The CDR3 spans 12 residues. Per germline, CDR1 MDHEN and CDR2 SYDVKM. V was pared by 4 bases and J by 11 bases, with 14 bases between. Here the CDR3 reads CASSWEGGRAFF. The CDR3 nucleotides read TGTGCCAGCAGTTGGGAGGGAGGACGGGCTTTCTTT.

The chain is built from TRBV29-1 and TRBJ1-5; TRBD1 might be the D (6 bases). Germline V gene data show CDR1 as SQVTM and CDR2 as ANQGSEA. This CDR3 is 13 amino acids long. V was clipped by 3 bases and J by 0 bases, with 6 bases between them. The chain's CDR3 is CSVEDSSNQPQHF. CDR3 DNA sequence: TGCAGCGTTGAGGACAGTAGCAATCAGCCCCAGCATTTT.

A single count supports this clone. J is TRBJ1-4 and V is TRBV30; possible D gene TRBD1, 6 bases. With 7 bases removed from V and 4 bases from J, the gap between germline ends came to 13 bases. The CDR3 loop spans 13 amino acids. The germline V gene has CDR1 GTSNPN and CDR2 SVGIG (reference sequence). The CDR3 sequence is CASPDSLNEKLFF. The CDR3 nucleotides are TGTGCCTCTCCGGACAGCCTTAATGAAAAACTGTTTTTT.

This clone is a singleton in its sample. The V and J genes are TRBV4-1 and TRBJ1-1, with D possibly matching TRBD1 (6 bases). Trimming removed 0 bases from V and 0 bases from J, with 14 bases in between. Germline lookup yields CDR1 MGHRA and CDR2 YSYEKL. The CDR3 extends over 17 amino acids. The CDR3 DNA follows: TGCGCCAGCAGCCAAGATAGGCGACAGGCCTTGAACACTGAAGCTTTCTTT. Translation: CASSQDRRQALNTEAFF.